This T cell receptor beta chain was retrieved from a study of cytomegalovirus exposure and HLA in healthy donors (dated by TCRdb to between 2016 and 2019). Broadly, across the study: In an earlier analysis of approximately 640 of the donors, roughly 300 Gb of sequence data and some 100 million unique TCR beta sequences from roughly 180 million T cells were reported. An early release covering roughly 600 HLA-typed donors comprised roughly 300 gigabases of sequencing data and tens of millions of unique TCR sequences. The genetic ancestry cluster associated with self-reported Caucasian donors included 80% to 90% of the roughly 400 genotyped donors. The study was designed to test whether signatures of past pathogen exposure could be identified by cataloging public T cell receptors. The study profiled the T cell repertoires of approximately 700 subjects by immunosequencing and related them to cytomegalovirus serostatus. Besides the first cohort of some 670 subjects, a separate validation cohort made up of around 120 different subjects was used. To predict cytomegalovirus infection status, the study brought together high-throughput TCR immunosequencing, statistical association of individual TCRs with disease status, and machine learning. In a later analysis, previously published TCR beta repertoires from several hundred donors were re-analyzed and high-resolution HLA genotyping was added so that TCR occurrence patterns could be studied. In the later analysis, no new phenotypic data were used to find candidate immune exposures; instead, reliance was placed on TCR beta sequences and their occurrence across donors. An earlier analysis of some 500 of the donors used high-throughput TCR beta sequencing to judge whether each TCR beta V gene segment behaved as functional or pseudogenic. Donor age, sex, ethnicity and CMV serostatus were collected together with the repertoire data. A later genetic analysis took genome-wide SNP genotypes for about three fifths of the 666 donors and used that subset as a discovery cohort. All discovery cohort repertoires had been generated on a single sequencing platform. Class I and class II HLA loci were covered by the typing at four-digit resolution. Typing coverage varied by locus: roughly 629-630 donors for A, B, C, DRB1 and DQB1; some 520 for DQA1; around 570 for DPA1; approximately 470 for DPB1. Roughly 5 DR-DQ haplotypes were handled as single units for association and clustering because linkage in the cohort was strong. On average, roughly 250,000 unique TCR beta nucleotide sequences were sequenced per donor among a few hundred genotyped donors of the cohort, with about 19% of those sequences being non-productive. Paper-wide results and their limitations: Broadly in line with IMGT annotations, most TCR beta V segments showed up in productive rearrangements about 87% or about 30% of the time in an earlier analysis of 450 to 750 of the donors. In both the original and validation cohorts, the classifier was reported to diagnose cytomegalovirus status with high specificity and sensitivity. Only TCR beta chains were sequenced in this cohort, and the absence of alpha or paired-chain data limited detectable features. A further reported finding was that TCR beta sequences accurately predicted the HLA-A and HLA-B alleles for most subjects in the first cohort. In vitro tests confirmed that a few of the cytomegalovirus-associated TCR beta chains recognize cytomegalovirus antigens. Sequencing depth was assumed to be roughly uniform across donors in the presence/absence analyses, though that assumption may not hold. It was suggested by the authors that the approach could potentially be generalized to other disease states and immunological phenotypes. Some IMGT-functional V segments, including TRBV6-2 and TRBV6-3, could not be distinguished by the 87-base-pair reads and were therefore excluded. The study listed over 150 TCR beta chains as associated with cytomegalovirus. In a later analysis, several top co-occurrence clusters were reported to appear linked to parvovirus B19, influenza, CMV and Epstein-Barr virus. In a later analysis, around 17,000 TCR beta sequences were associated with specific HLA alleles at a false discovery rate of 0.05. In a later analysis, HLA-associated TCR beta chains were found to be more clonally expanded and to have lower generation probabilities than equally common non-associated chains. Most CMV-associated TCR beta chains appeared to be HLA-restricted in a later analysis, and the HLA associations seemed to be driven largely by CMV exposure. A cluster of highly shared sequence variants was judged likely to be a technical artifact of the sequencing pipeline. Because some donors lacked HLA typing at each locus, the association tests relied only on the typed subset. The only immune exposure information available for the cohort was CMV serostatus. V-gene and J-gene trimming of TCR beta chains was associated with a missense DCLRE1C variant in a later genetic analysis, and the association was replicated in an independent cohort. Because counts were too low, some 17 rarely observed V segments, including chromosome 9 orphons, were left out of the earlier analysis of 500 to 650 of the donors. A later genetic analysis reported fewer N-insertions in productive TCRs among donors in an Asian-associated ancestry cluster than the roughly 700-donor mean. According to a later analysis, TCR association rates differed among HLA loci, with DRB1 alleles showing the most associated TCRs and HLA-C alleles showing the fewest. Assigning TCR associations to individual alleles was difficult when HLA alleles, especially DR and DQ, strongly co-occurred. While some public TCRs were present in many individuals, most TCR sequences turned up only very rarely across donors. Linkage disequilibrium might explain the correlated functional status among segregating V segments, but an unknown experimental factor could not be excluded.

CDR1 and CDR2 (SGHNT, YYREEE) derive from the germline V gene (reference sequence). Ends trimmed: V by 3 bases, J by 1 base; bases unmatched to a gene: 3. The CDR3, from cysteine to phenylalanine, totals 15 residues. Just the 45-base CDR3 DNA is kept, in frame starting at base 1. In regard to this clone: It lacks a known antigen. No clone much larger than this one lies a single base away; base qualities are absent.

The library was produced with the immunoSEQ multiplex PCR assay. For the multiplex PCR, a mixture combining 60 forward primers for TCR Vbeta segments and 13 reverse primers for TCR Jbeta segments was used. Amplification of the CDR3 region of rearranged TCR beta genes was performed with a multiplex PCR assay on genomic DNA. The amplified TCR beta libraries were sequenced on the Illumina HiSeq System as 87-base-pair reads. On the study's bioinformatics: In a later analysis, tens of millions of unique TCR beta chains were counted across the roughly 670 repertoires, and approximately 11 million of these chains were shared by at least two donors. To remove PCR and sequencing errors, raw reads were error-corrected and collapsed into unique sequences using a nearest-neighbor algorithm that merged closely related sequences. Alignment of CDR3 sequences to IMGT reference sequences was used to assign V, D and J gene segments. For a sequence to be retained, at least a six-nucleotide match to both a V gene segment and a J gene segment was required. A rearrangement was called productive if the CDR3 had no stop codons and remained in frame with V and J, and every other rearrangement was called non-productive. CDR3 was defined by IMGT convention, running from the second conserved V-encoded cysteine to the conserved J-encoded phenylalanine. The earlier analysis of a few hundred of the donors excluded sequences that lacked an unambiguous match to a single V gene segment. An earlier analysis of around 600 of the donors classified V segments as functional when productive rearrangements were above 56.7% and as segregating when the standard deviation between donors was above 5%. A statistical classification framework was developed to diagnose cytomegalovirus status using the catalog of TCR beta chain sequences. In a later analysis, V and J genes were assigned by comparing TCR nucleotide sequences against IMGT/GENE-DB human TR gene sequences. A later analysis assigned CDR3 sequences and most-parsimonious VDJ recombination scenarios with the TCRdist pipeline. In a later analysis, each TCR beta chain was defined by its CDR3 amino acid sequence together with its V-gene family, and reads lacking a unique V-gene family were excluded. In a later analysis, 450 to 600 highly shared, low-generation-probability nucleotide sequences were removed to address suspected cross-contamination and a sequencing artifact. In a later analysis, a clonal expansion index for each public chain was calculated from normalized within-repertoire ranks of inferred template counts. Generation probabilities in a later analysis came from a VDJ recombination model fitted to out-of-frame rearrangements, and those results were checked against IGoR. In a later analysis, hypergeometric tests were used to score TCR-TCR, TCR-HLA and TCR-CMV co-occurrence, with a repertoire-size bias correction applied to TCR pairs. To estimate false discovery rates, a later analysis permuted the HLA or CMV assignments 20 times. A later analysis grouped co-occurring TCRs with DBSCAN, adding TCRdist sequence similarity when clustering within HLA-allele-positive subsets. Repertoires with fewer than 30,000 or more than 120,000 public chains were left out of co-occurrence clustering, as were about 5 repertoires with anomalous nucleotide sharing. The source is immuneACCESS, and TCRdb retained only in-frame sequences with V and J called. Part of the clones is not carried over; for the studies checked, unresolved V genes explain less than half of this, and the remainder is unexplained. Clone size and the V and J calls come from that table; the DNA yielded D and trimming. The sample table shows some 100,000 clones, and 70% to 80% are seen once. Of the sample, 3.5% to 5% is held by the ten largest clones.

The cohort was made up of approximately 670 healthy bone marrow donors. At the time of sampling, all cohort members were nominally healthy, though unrecorded immune exposures were likely present. The donor tested CMV seropositive, placing the donor among the roughly 300 seropositive members of the cohort. Every donor gave a peripheral blood sample, and the peripheral blood mononuclear cells from that sample were used for TCR beta sequencing. Genomic DNA extraction from the blood cell samples was performed with the Qiagen DNeasy Blood Extraction Kit. The sequence derives from a female donor in good health and CMV-seropositive. What was sequenced was PBMCs. The rearranged chain carries TRBV5-4 and TRBJ2-1, and 8 junctional nucleotides match TRBD2. The CDR3 reads CASSSVAGSYNEQFF. In nucleotide form, the sequence is TGTGCCAGCAGCTCCGTAGCGGGATCCTACAATGAGCAGTTCTTC.